The 2 T cell receptor beta chains presented below share a single source sample, sequenced in a study of blood T cells in healthy people across ages. The second PCR ran about 6 to 11 cycles with a sample-barcoded 5' primer and J-beta primers. TCRdb fed the 5' RACE reads into MiXCR, producing one record per CDR3 protein. The sample holds a few hundred thousand distinct CDR3 sequences, 25% to 30% seen once. Sequenced: blood. The receptor source for this set is a woman in her 70s in good health.

The V call is TRBV5-1, the J call TRBJ1-1, with TRBD1 as a possible D gene (6 bases). Trimming stripped 1 base from V and 3 bases from J, with 10 bases between. From germline, CDR1 is SGHRS and CDR2 YFSETQ. CDR3 length: 14 amino acids. In nucleotides, the CDR3 is TGCGCCAGCAGCTTGTTGGCAGGGGACACTGAAGCTTTCTTT. This encodes CASSLLAGDTEAFF.

This chain uses TRBV6-4 with TRBJ2-7; 11 bases are a match to TRBD1. Germline-derived CDR1 and CDR2 are MRHNA and SNTAGT. V lost 4 bases, J lost 2 bases, and 10 bases stayed unmatched. This CDR3 is 17 amino acids long. The CDR3 here is CASSARSPGQGAYEQYF. The CDR3 DNA reads TGTGCCAGCAGTGCTCGCTCCCCGGGACAGGGGGCCTACGAGCAGTACTTC.